This T cell receptor (beta chain) was captured by sequencing in a study of human T cells and chemical hapten exposure. Study details: In the roughly 24-week study, patients were dosed weekly with diphenylcyclopropenone on the scalp throughout.

This clonotype turned up a few times. In TCRdb, the RACE reads were re-called with MiXCR into one record per CDR3 protein. Counted here are just under 350,000 distinct CDR3 sequences, approximately 6.3% occurring once; the ten biggest clones make up roughly 8%. Time point defined: patch test 1, 2 weeks after DPC sensitization. Stated treatment: therapeutic diphenylcyclopropenone sensitization with weekly scalp DPC. The CDR3 has 14 residues. V lost 1 base, J lost 4 bases, and 10 bases lay in between. Germline V CDR1 and CDR2: MNHEY, SVGEGT. This receptor was taken from a woman aged 18 to 35 with alopecia areata. Some clones in this sample may be carry-over from other donors' samples. This rearrangement joins TRBV6-2 or TRBV6-3 to TRBJ1-1, with D possibly being TRBD1 (5 bases). This sample comprised whole blood, obtained in connection with sensitization to the hapten diphenylcyclopropenone (DPC). The CDR3 DNA follows: TGTGCCAGCAGTTACTGGGAGGGGCTCACTGAAGCTTTCTTT. Its protein is CASSYWEGLTEAFF.